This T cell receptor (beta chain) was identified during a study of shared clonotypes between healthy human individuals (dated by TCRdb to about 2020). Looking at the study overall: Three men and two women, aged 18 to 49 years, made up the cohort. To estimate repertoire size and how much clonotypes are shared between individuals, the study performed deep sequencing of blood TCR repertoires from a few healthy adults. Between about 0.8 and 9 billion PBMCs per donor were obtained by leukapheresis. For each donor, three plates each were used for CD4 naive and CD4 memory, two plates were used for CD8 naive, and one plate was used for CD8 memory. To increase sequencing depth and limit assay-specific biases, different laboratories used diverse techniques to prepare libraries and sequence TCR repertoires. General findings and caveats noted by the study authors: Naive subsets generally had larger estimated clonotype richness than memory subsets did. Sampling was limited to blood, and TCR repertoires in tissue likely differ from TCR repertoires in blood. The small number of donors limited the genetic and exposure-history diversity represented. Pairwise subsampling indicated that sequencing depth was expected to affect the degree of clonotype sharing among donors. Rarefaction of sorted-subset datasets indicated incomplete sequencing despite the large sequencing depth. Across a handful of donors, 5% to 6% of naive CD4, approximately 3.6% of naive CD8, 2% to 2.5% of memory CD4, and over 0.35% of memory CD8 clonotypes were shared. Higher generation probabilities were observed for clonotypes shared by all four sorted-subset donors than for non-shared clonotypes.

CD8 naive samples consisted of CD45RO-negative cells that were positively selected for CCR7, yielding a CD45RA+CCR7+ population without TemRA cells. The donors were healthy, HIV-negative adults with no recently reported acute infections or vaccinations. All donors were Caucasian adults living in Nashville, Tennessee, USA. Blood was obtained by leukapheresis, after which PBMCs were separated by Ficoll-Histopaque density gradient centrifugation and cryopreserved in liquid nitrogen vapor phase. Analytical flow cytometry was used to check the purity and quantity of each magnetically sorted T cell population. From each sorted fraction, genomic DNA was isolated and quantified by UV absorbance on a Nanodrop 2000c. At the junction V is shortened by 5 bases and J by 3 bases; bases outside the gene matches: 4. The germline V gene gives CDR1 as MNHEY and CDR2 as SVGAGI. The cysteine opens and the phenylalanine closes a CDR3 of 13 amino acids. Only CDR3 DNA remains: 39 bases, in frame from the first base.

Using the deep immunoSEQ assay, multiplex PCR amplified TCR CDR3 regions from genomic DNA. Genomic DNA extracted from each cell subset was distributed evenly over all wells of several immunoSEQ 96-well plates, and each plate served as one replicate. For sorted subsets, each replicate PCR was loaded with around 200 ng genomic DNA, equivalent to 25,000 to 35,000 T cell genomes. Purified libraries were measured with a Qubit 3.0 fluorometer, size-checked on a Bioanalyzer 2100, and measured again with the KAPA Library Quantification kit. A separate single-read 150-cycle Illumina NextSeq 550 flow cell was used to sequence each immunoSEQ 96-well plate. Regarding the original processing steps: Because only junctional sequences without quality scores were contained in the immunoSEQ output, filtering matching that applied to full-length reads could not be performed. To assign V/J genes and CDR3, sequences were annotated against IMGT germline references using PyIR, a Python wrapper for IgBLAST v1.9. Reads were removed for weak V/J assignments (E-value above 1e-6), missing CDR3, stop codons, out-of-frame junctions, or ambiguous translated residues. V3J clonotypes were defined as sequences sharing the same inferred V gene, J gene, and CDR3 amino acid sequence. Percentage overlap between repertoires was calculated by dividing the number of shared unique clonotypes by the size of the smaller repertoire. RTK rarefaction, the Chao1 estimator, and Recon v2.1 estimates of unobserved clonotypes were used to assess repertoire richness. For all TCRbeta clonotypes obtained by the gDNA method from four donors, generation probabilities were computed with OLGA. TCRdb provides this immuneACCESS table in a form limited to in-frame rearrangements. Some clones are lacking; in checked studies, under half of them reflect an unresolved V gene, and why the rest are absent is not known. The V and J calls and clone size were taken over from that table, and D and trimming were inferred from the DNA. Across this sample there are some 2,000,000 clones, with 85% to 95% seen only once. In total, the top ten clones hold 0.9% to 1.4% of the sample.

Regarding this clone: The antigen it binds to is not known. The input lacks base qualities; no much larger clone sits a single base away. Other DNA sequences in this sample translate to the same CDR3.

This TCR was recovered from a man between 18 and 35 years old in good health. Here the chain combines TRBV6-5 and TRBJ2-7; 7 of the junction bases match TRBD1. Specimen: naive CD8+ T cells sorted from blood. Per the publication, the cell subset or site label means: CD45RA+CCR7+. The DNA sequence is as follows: TGTGCCAGCAGTCCCGGGACAGACTACGAGCAGTACTTC. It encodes CASSPGTDYEQYF.